This T cell receptor (beta chain) was identified in a study of molecular identifiers for immune sequencing clone quantification. Study at large: RNA from approximately 20,000 or 100,000 naive CD8 cells was split five ways in replicates, with four sequenced.

TCRdb re-analysed the PCR reads in MiXCR, keeping a single row per CDR3 protein. Counted here are approximately 550,000 distinct CDR3 sequences, under 30% occurring once; the ten biggest clones make up about 0.75%. Broader study findings: It was shown that clones above 20 RNA copies held over 97% of effector molecules, but under 1% in naive cells.

About this clonotype itself: Its specificity is unknown.

Looked up from germline, CDR1 is SGHRS and CDR2 is YFSETQ. There are 17 residues in the CDR3. V was clipped by 3 bases and J by 5 bases; unmatched bases: 11. Naive CD8 T cell sorting was performed on the CD8+CD4-CCR7+CD45RA+ phenotype. The V call is TRBV5-1, the J call TRBJ2-3; 11 bases match TRBD2. Sequencing was performed on naive CD8+ T cells from blood, with Jurkat cell RNA spiked in. Subset given: FACS-sorted CD8+CD4-CCR7+CD45RA+ naive T cells. This clonotype originated in a human donor in good health. Some libraries in this study had Jurkat cell RNA spiked in. CDR3 loop: CASSSDLSGGAKDTQYF. In DNA, the CDR3 is TGCGCCAGCAGCTCAGACCTTAGCGGGGGGGCCAAAGATACGCAGTATTTT. Filled out from reference TRBV5-1 and TRBJ2-3, the complete variable domain reads KAGVTQTPRYLIKTRGQQVTLSCSPISGHRSVSWYQQTPGQGLQFLFEYFSETQRNKGNFPGRFSGRQFSNSRSEMNVSTLELGDSALYLCASSSDLSGGAKDTQYFGPGTRLTVL.